This T cell receptor (beta chain) was identified in a study of T-cell memory formation after mild COVID-19. Study-level background: Largely donor-specific sequence clusters came from two donors. Study conclusions and caveats: Clones that got smaller from day 15 to 85 had even CD4/CD8, while clones growing later tipped toward CD4+. Contracting CD4+ clones were located mainly in CM and EM, and CD8+ clones in EMRA. Cross-reactive memory apparently joined, as some responding clones appeared in pre-infection memory.

TCRdb re-called the 5' RACE reads through MiXCR, storing one row per CDR3 protein. The repertoire holds just under 150,000 distinct CDR3 sequences, with about 5.7% as singletons. This CDR3 has 14 amino acids. The germline gives CDR1 SGHTA, CDR2 FQGTGA. The trim removed 6 bases at V and 1 base at J, leaving 5 bases unmatched. A remark on this clonotype: Antigen: not known.

Sequenced material: PBMCs or a T cell subset sorted from them (not recorded which). The TCR comes from an adult woman who had mild COVID-19 (a few samples of this study predate the infection). Cell type and time point are not known. This chain joins TRBV7-3 and TRBJ1-1, with TRBD1 matching 7 bases. The CDR3 coding sequence is TGTGCCAGCAGTAAAGGGGGCACGAACACTGAAGCTTTCTTT. Translated: CASSKGGTNTEAFF.